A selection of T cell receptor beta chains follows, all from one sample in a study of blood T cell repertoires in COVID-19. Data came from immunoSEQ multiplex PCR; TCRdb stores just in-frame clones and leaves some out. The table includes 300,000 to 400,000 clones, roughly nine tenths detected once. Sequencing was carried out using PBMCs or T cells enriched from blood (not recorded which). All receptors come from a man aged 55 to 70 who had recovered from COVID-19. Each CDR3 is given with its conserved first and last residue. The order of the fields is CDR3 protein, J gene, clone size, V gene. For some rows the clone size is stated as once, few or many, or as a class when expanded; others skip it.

CASSPLDTSTDTQYF,TRBJ2-3,NA,TRBV16
CASSFTNYGYTF,TRBJ1-2,NA,TRBV12-3/TRBV12-4
CASSVVSGERSVLTF,TRBJ2-6,few,TRBV9
CASSINQGQETQYF,TRBJ2-5,NA,TRBV19
CASSVGLAESTDTQYF,TRBJ2-3,NA,TRBV5-4
CASSLQLADYEQYF,TRBJ2-7,NA,TRBV7-2
CASSPGNPTYEQYF,TRBJ2-7,NA,TRBV28
CASSYGPGGTETQYF,TRBJ2-5,NA,TRBV6-5
CSVASGVTNTGELFF,TRBJ2-2,NA,TRBV29-1
CASSLVGGLIEQYF,TRBJ2-7,NA,TRBV5-1
CASSMLAGVVEQFF,TRBJ2-1,few,TRBV19
CASSPTGALSEQYF,TRBJ2-7,NA,TRBV18
CASSAGGPGEGDTQYF,TRBJ2-3,NA,TRBV11-3
CASTKEGQTGGYGYTF,TRBJ1-2,NA,TRBV5-6
CASSSRQASGGNTGELFF,TRBJ2-2,NA,TRBV5-8
CASSSRLARTGEQYF,TRBJ2-7,NA,TRBV27
CASSYATGSQFF,TRBJ2-1,once,TRBV6-5
CASSFDRLNYGYTF,TRBJ1-2,NA,TRBV28
CASSASGGGKETQYF,TRBJ2-5,NA,TRBV5-4
CASSSPGLAGGWFETQYF,TRBJ2-5,NA,TRBV7-9
CASSQDGGRARYEQYF,TRBJ2-7,NA,TRBV3-1/TRBV3-2
CASSQGFNSDTEAFF,TRBJ1-1,NA,TRBV4-1